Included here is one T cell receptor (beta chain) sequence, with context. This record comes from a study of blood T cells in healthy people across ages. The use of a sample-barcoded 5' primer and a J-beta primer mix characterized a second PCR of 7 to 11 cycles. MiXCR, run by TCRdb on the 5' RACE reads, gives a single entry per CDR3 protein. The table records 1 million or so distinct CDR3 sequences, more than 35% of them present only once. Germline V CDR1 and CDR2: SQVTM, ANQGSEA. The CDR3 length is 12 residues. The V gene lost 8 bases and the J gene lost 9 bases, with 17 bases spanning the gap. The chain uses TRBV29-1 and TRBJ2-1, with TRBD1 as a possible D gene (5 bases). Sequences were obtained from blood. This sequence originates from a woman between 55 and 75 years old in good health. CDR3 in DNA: TGCAGCACCGAAGGCAGGGAAGGTGAGCAGTTCTTC. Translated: CSTEGREGEQFF.